The 3 T cell receptor beta chains in this list originate from one sample, sequenced in a study of glioma-infiltrating T cells. The iRepertoire nested amplicon-rescue multiplex PCR amplified TCR alpha and beta CDR3s from RNA. Using its own MiXCR run on the multiplex PCR reads, TCRdb lists one record per CDR3 protein. The data hold about 89,000 distinct CDR3 sequences, with about 23% observed a single time. The sequencing input was glioma tissue, nonneoplastic brain tissue, or PBMCs (not recorded which). These receptors were taken from a human donor with low-grade glioma or glioblastoma, undergoing nonglioma brain surgery, or in good health (not recorded which).

This clonotype was counted at least ten times. The CDR3 DNA follows: TGTGCCAGCAGTCGCGGACTAGCGGGAGGAAACATTCAGTACTTC. Protein: CASSRGLAGGNIQYF. The V and J genes are TRBV2 and TRBJ2-4, with 14 positions matching TRBD2. The ends lost 5 bases at V and 6 bases at J; junction bases unmatched: 3. The CDR3 has 15 amino acids. The germline V gene has CDR1 SNHLY and CDR2 FYNNEI.

The V and J genes are TRBV10-3 and TRBJ2-7; 7 bases fit TRBD2. This CDR3 contains 15 residues. The trim removed 0 bases at V and 0 bases at J, leaving 2 bases unmatched. CDR1 and CDR2 from the germline V gene are ENHRY and SYGVKD. The CDR3 nucleotides read TGTGCCATCAGTGAGTCGGAGCGGGGCTCCTACGAGCAGTACTTC. Its protein is CAISESERGSYEQYF.

This clonotype was seen ten or more times. V gene TRBV20-1 combines with J gene TRBJ2-3, with TRBD2 matching 8 bases. The germline CDR1 and CDR2 sequences are DFQATT and SNEGSKA (reference sequence). The CDR3 has 13 amino acids. The junction had 3 bases not matched to a gene; V was cut back by 5 bases and J by 2 bases. The CDR3 coding sequence is TGCAGTGCTTACGGGGGGGTCACAGATACGCAGTATTTT. This translates into CSAYGGVTDTQYF.